Listed below are T cell receptor beta chains from one sample, sequenced in a study of blood T cell repertoires in COVID-19. The method was immunoSEQ multiplex PCR; TCRdb's version includes in-frame clones alone and lacks a portion of them. This sample has about 330,000 clones, with about 84% found just once. Sequenced material: peripheral blood. The receptors shown here come from a woman in her fifties or sixties with acute or convalescent COVID-19. Each CDR3 is given without its conserved first and last residue.

v_gene: TRBV27
j_gene: TRBJ2-6
CDR3aa: ASQLSGANVLT

v_gene: TRBV27
j_gene: TRBJ1-6
CDR3aa: ASSLSGTGGNSPLH

v_gene: TRBV19
j_gene: TRBJ2-7
CDR3aa: ASSLTSGRGYEQY

v_gene: TRBV18
j_gene: TRBJ2-7
CDR3aa: ASSPGTGESEQY

v_gene: TRBV2
j_gene: TRBJ1-1
CDR3aa: ASGTRTGETEAF

v_gene: TRBV27
j_gene: TRBJ2-6
CDR3aa: ASSFTSSGANVLT

v_gene: TRBV10-3
j_gene: TRBJ1-1
CDR3aa: AISTPDRGLRDTEAF

v_gene: TRBV19
j_gene: TRBJ1-2
CDR3aa: ASSQSAGAPYGYT

v_gene: TRBV2
j_gene: TRBJ1-6
CDR3aa: ASRGTGMWNSPLH

v_gene: TRBV27
j_gene: TRBJ2-7
CDR3aa: ASSSTSRTYEQY

v_gene: TRBV28
j_gene: TRBJ2-3
CDR3aa: ASRGTSGRAGSTDTQY

v_gene: TRBV7-8
j_gene: TRBJ2-7
CDR3aa: ASSKSSYEQY

v_gene: TRBV10-3
j_gene: TRBJ1-1
CDR3aa: AISETQVGNTEAF

v_gene: TRBV18
j_gene: TRBJ2-3
CDR3aa: ASSGDLTSTDTQY

v_gene: TRBV4-2
j_gene: TRBJ2-7
CDR3aa: ASSHPSAPYSYEQY

v_gene: TRBV5-7
j_gene: TRBJ1-1
CDR3aa: ASSRTGFTEAF

v_gene: TRBV10-3
j_gene: TRBJ2-7
CDR3aa: AISEVSGFEQY

v_gene: TRBV18
j_gene: TRBJ2-1
CDR3aa: ASSLDWRDNEQF